This T cell receptor (beta chain) originates from a study of response to subunit inactivated influenza vaccine. Study results and limitations: Every seasonal influenza vaccination brings in few new T cells, the authors suggested.

Via MiXCR, TCRdb re-called the RT-PCR reads, giving one row per CDR3 protein. This sample carries under 950,000 distinct CDR3 sequences, over 20% of them seen once, and the ten largest clones take roughly 10%. Comment on this clonotype: Its antigen is as yet unknown.

The sequence was obtained from a man in his fifties or sixties who received an inactivated influenza vaccine. The source material was PBMCs from blood, sampled 5 to 6 days after vaccination.

The CDR3 sequence: CASSIGTSGNSYNEQFF. CDR3 DNA: TGCGCCAGCAGCATCGGGACTAGCGGTAACTCCTACAATGAGCAGTTCTTC. The rearrangement links TRBV4-1 to TRBJ2-1; 11 nucleotides align to TRBD2. CDR1 is MGHRA and CDR2 is YSYEKL in the germline V gene. The J segment lost 0 bases and the V segment lost 5 bases, leaving 6 bases of the junction unmatched. The CDR3 is 17 residues long.